The sequence of this T cell receptor beta chain was determined in a study of OX40 agonist ivuxolimab in advanced cancers. Turning to the study itself: Melanoma, hepatocellular carcinoma, head and neck or renal cell cancer occurred in dose-escalation patients.

The V gene's germline CDR1 is SEHNR and CDR2 FQNEAQ (reference sequence). The V gene end was trimmed by 2 bases and the J gene end by 3 bases; junction bases not matched to a gene: 14. The CDR3 is made up of 18 amino acids. The data were produced by immunoSEQ multiplex PCR, yet TCRdb's version contains in-frame clones alone and is incomplete. The sample yields 95,000 to 150,000 clones, around 93% seen once. The TCR comes from an adult with an advanced solid tumor such as melanoma, head and neck, liver or kidney cancer. The specimen comprised CD4+ or CD8+ T cells sorted from blood, sampled in a trial of the OX40 agonist ivuxolimab. The chain employs TRBV7-9 and TRBJ2-7, with 9 bases identical to TRBD1. CDR3 amino acids: CASSLRSGGTGSDYEQYF. Written as DNA, the CDR3 is TGTGCCAGCAGCTTACGAAGTGGCGGGACAGGGAGTGACTACGAGCAGTACTTC.